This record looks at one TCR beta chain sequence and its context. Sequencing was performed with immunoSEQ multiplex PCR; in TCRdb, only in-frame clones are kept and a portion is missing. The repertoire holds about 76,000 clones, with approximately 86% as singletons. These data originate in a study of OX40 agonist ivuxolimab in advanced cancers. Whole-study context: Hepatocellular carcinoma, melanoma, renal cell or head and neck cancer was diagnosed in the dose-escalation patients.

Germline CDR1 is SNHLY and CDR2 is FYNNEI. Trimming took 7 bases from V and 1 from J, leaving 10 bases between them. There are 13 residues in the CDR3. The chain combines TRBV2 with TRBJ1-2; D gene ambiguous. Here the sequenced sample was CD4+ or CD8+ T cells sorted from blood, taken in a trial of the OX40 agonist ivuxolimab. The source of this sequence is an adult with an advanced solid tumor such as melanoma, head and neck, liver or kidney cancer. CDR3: CASKPGFNYGYTF. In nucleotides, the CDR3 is TGTGCCAGCAAGCCGGGATTTAACTATGGCTACACCTTC.